The rows below give T cell receptor beta chains drawn from one sample of a study of blood T cell repertoires in COVID-19. TCRdb's copy holds only in-frame clones and misses some; the assay was immunoSEQ multiplex PCR. The table records 250,000 to 300,000 clones, more than 70% of them present only once. Specimen: peripheral blood. These receptors all stem from a woman between 25 and 40 years old with COVID-19, enrolled during active disease. The conserved cysteine and the conserved F or W are not part of the CDR3 here.

J: TRBJ1-5; V: TRBV19; CDR3: ASSMSGNQPQH
J: TRBJ1-5; V: TRBV19; CDR3: ASSPSAQGAGQPQH
J: TRBJ1-2; V: TRBV9; CDR3: ASSSSTGGVYGYT
J: TRBJ2-6; V: TRBV18; CDR3: ASSLTGAGANVLT
J: TRBJ1-6; V: TRBV2; CDR3: ASSDRANSPLH
J: TRBJ2-2; V: TRBV7-3; CDR3: ASSLLRESGELF
J: TRBJ2-7; V: TRBV7-9; CDR3: ASSADREGGGGQY
J: TRBJ2-7; V: TRBV10-2; CDR3: ASRPARGEQY
J: TRBJ2-5; V: TRBV28; CDR3: ASSSPTGGKETQY
J: TRBJ2-5; V: TRBV18; CDR3: ASSPKGAETQY
J: TRBJ2-7; V: TRBV6-2/TRBV6-3; CDR3: ASSYSIRYGQY
J: TRBJ1-1; V: TRBV5-1; CDR3: ASTMRYGTGGTEAF
J: TRBJ2-7; V: TRBV5-5; CDR3: ASSDRSNEQY
J: TRBJ2-7; V: TRBV5-4; CDR3: ASSSLIDRDASYEQY
J: TRBJ2-1; V: TRBV7-6; CDR3: ASSPGQGFSYNEQF
J: TRBJ2-1; V: TRBV7-3; CDR3: ASRSSLAGVNEQF
J: TRBJ2-3; V: TRBV24-1; CDR3: ATSDSSGAGDTQY
J: TRBJ1-5; V: TRBV18; CDR3: ASSPTAYQPQH
J: TRBJ2-6; V: TRBV10-3; CDR3: AIGGEPGANVLT
J: TRBJ2-7; V: TRBV19; CDR3: ASRPTGGLDEQY
J: TRBJ1-5; V: TRBV4-3; CDR3: ASSQVRNQPQH
J: TRBJ2-4; V: TRBV7-2; CDR3: ASSLDRGPGNIQY
J: TRBJ1-5; V: TRBV27; CDR3: ASSPHNQPQH
J: TRBJ1-1; V: TRBV6-5; CDR3: ASSYSLKGAAF
J: TRBJ2-6; V: TRBV11-1; CDR3: ASSSRDSSGANVLT
J: TRBJ2-5; V: TRBV7-9; CDR3: ASSPGETQY
J: TRBJ2-3; V: TRBV7-2; CDR3: ASSLGFNGGGATQY
J: TRBJ2-3; V: TRBV11-2; CDR3: ASSSQTSGRTLTQY
J: TRBJ2-1; V: TRBV7-2; CDR3: ASSLEILDPNEQF
J: TRBJ2-2; V: TRBV7-9; CDR3: ASSLGLPGELF
J: TRBJ2-7; V: TRBV29-1; CDR3: SVGGQGIEQY
J: TRBJ1-5; V: TRBV15; CDR3: ATSSPVRNQPQH
J: TRBJ2-1; V: TRBV7-9; CDR3: ASSSGLAGVGDEQF
J: TRBJ1-6; V: TRBV28; CDR3: ASSRDRGTYNSPLH
J: TRBJ2-2; V: TRBV6-5; CDR3: ASTRVGGELF
J: TRBJ1-5; V: TRBV4-1; CDR3: ASSLSGTGISNQPQH
J: TRBJ1-2; V: TRBV6-5; CDR3: ASRTGGAGEYGYT
J: TRBJ2-2; V: TRBV5-1; CDR3: ASSLVRGGELF
J: TRBJ2-7; V: TRBV13; CDR3: ASSARLDSYEQY
J: TRBJ1-3; V: TRBV2; CDR3: ASSLDRGSGNTIY
J: TRBJ1-5; V: TRBV15; CDR3: ATSSRDRGTNQPQH
J: TRBJ2-3; V: TRBV5-1; CDR3: ASSSGTGTDTQY